This T cell receptor beta chain was sequenced during a study of blood T cell repertoires in COVID-19. In the study overall: Samples representing acute and convalescent COVID-19 were sourced from the United States, Italy and Spain.

Original processing methods: Estimation of nucleated cell counts relied on the amplification of reference gene primers. Data came from immunoSEQ multiplex PCR; TCRdb stores just in-frame clones and leaves some out. The D gene and trimming were derived from the DNA, and the V and J assignments and clone size from that table. Of around 100,000 clones in the sample, almost 80% were seen once. With 3 bases clipped from V and 6 bases from J, the junction kept 9 bases outside the gene matches. This CDR3 spans 17 amino acids. Germline values: CDR1 SGDLS, CDR2 YYNGEE. The V and J genes are TRBV9 and TRBJ1-4, with 12 positions matching TRBD1. This clonotype originated in an older man with active or convalescent COVID-19. The sample taken for sequencing was peripheral blood. CDR3 in amino acids: CASSAGTGGGRDEKLFF. The CDR3 DNA reads TGTGCCAGCAGCGCGGGGACAGGGGGCGGGAGGGATGAAAAACTGTTTTTT.